This TCR beta chain was recovered during a study of T cell responses to AZD1222 COVID-19 vaccine. Study in general: Some second doses came at about 4 weeks and others at about 12 weeks; these were pooled. The study, taken as a whole, reports: Baseline seropositives among AZD1222 recipients totaled only five or six.

Clones were read by immunoSEQ multiplex PCR, and TCRdb kept only the in-frame ones, dropping some. The table shows fewer than 90,000 clones, with over 75% occurring only once. With respect to this clone: The antigen is unknown.

Trimming cost V 0 bases and J 5 bases, with 14 bases left between them. From germline, CDR1 is SGHRS and CDR2 YFSETQ. This CDR3 has 15 amino acids. This chain connects TRBV5-1 to TRBJ1-1; D may be TRBD1 (6 bases). The TCR comes from an adult in good health. The sample consisted of peripheral blood, taken on day 0 of AZD1222 vaccination. The CDR3 loop reads CASSLGAGEGTEAFF. CDR3 DNA sequence: TGCGCCAGCAGCTTGGGTGCAGGGGAAGGGACTGAAGCTTTCTTT. Supplemented by reference TRBV5-1 and TRBJ1-1, the full variable domain reads KAGVTQTPRYLIKTRGQQVTLSCSPISGHRSVSWYQQTPGQGLQFLFEYFSETQRNKGNFPGRFSGRQFSNSRSEMNVSTLELGDSALYLCASSLGAGEGTEAFFGQGTRLTVV.